The entry below describes one T cell receptor (beta chain). Its matching antigen is unknown. These data belong to a study of radiation and T cells in renal cell carcinoma. Notes on the study in general: Baseline intratumoral clonotype presence is unknown without pretreatment biopsies.

Per germline, CDR1 SGHDN and CDR2 FVKESK. The CDR3 runs to 15 residues. Trimming shortened V by 4 bases and J by 1 base, and 12 bases separated the two germline ends. Libraries were prepared by immunoSEQ multiplex PCR; TCRdb keeps only in-frame clonotypes and omits some of them. This table holds around 86,000 clones, 65% to 90% found once. The time point is: blood 2 weeks post-SBRT. Noted treatment: 15 Gy SBRT to primary tumor, nephrectomy 4 weeks later. The rearrangement joins TRBV14 to TRBJ2-3; D not certain. The sequence derives from a woman aged 45-65 years with renal cell carcinoma. This sample comprised blood, obtained from a patient whose treatment included radiotherapy and nephrectomy. The CDR3, as DNA: TGTGCCAGCAGCCGAGGTACCTCGGGCACAGATACGCAGTATTTT. This encodes CASSRGTSGTDTQYF.